One T cell receptor beta chain is described in this entry. Its matching antigen is unknown. The V gene's germline CDR1 is SQVTM and CDR2 ANQGSEA. The CDR3 totals 14 residues. The entry originates in a study of T cell responses to AZD1222 COVID-19 vaccine. The study's findings and limits: Donors were largely white British and mainly female; clonal diversity was possibly underestimated. Spike-specific TCR breadth and depth rose after two AZD1222 doses.

Method: immunoSEQ multiplex PCR; TCRdb's copy keeps in-frame clones and lacks some. The sample carries about 15,000 clones, less than 90% recorded once. Here the sequenced sample was peripheral blood, taken 28 days after the second AZD1222 dose. The V gene is TRBV29-1, the J gene TRBJ2-1; D assignment may be TRBD1 or TRBD2 (5 bases each). This clonotype originated in an adult who received the AZD1222 COVID-19 vaccine. CDR3 residues: CAGGQQGSYNEQFF. CDR3 coding DNA: TGCGCGGGTGGCCAGCAGGGCTCCTACAATGAGCAGTTCTTC.